This T cell receptor beta chain was recovered during a study of blood T cell repertoires in COVID-19. The CDR3 sequence is 13 residues long. Trimming cost V 5 bases and J 8 bases, with 12 bases left between them. Germline assignment: CDR1 MNHEY and CDR2 SMNVEV (reference sequence). Assay: immunoSEQ multiplex PCR; the TCRdb copy retains only in-frame clones and omits some. The sample contains roughly 300,000 clones, approximately 84% of which appear only once. The specimen was peripheral blood. V gene TRBV27 combines with J gene TRBJ1-4; TRBD1 is a possible D gene (6 bases). The TCR sequence derives from a human donor with COVID-19, enrolled during active disease. The donor label of this sample is uncertain. The CDR3 loop reads CASSTGGWEKLFF. CDR3 bases: TGTGCCAGCAGTACGGGGGGCTGGGAAAAACTGTTTTTT.